The 8 T cell receptor beta chains listed next were all sequenced from one sample in a study of vaccination effects on CD4 cells after COVID-19. Data came from immunoSEQ multiplex PCR; TCRdb stores just in-frame clones and leaves some out. The sample lists approximately 17,000 clones, roughly 70% seen once, with over 9% in the top ten. Before any sequencing was done, the ViraFEST assay used viral peptide pools to expand antigen-specific CD4+ T cells. With more than 9 days of culture completed, CD4+ T cells were isolated. Subjects were given two BNT162b2 or mRNA-1273 vaccine doses. No antigens are known for them. The source was CD4+ T cells from PBMCs cultured with SARS-CoV-2 spike peptides, collected after COVID-19 vaccination. These receptors originate from a human donor who received a COVID-19 vaccine.

There are a few counts of this clone. This chain connects TRBV6-6 to TRBJ2-2; the D is unclear. The germline CDR1 and CDR2 sequences are MNHNY and SVGAGI (reference sequence). This CDR3 has 13 amino acids. V lost 0 bases to trimming and J lost 7 bases, with 6 bases between them. The CDR3 loop reads CASSYSPGGELFF. For the CDR3, the DNA is TGTGCCAGCAGTTACTCGCCGGGCGGGGAGCTGTTTTTT.

The V and J genes are TRBV18 and TRBJ1-1, with unresolved D. V gave up 6 bases and J gave up 1 base, with 15 bases separating them. Germline V gene lookup returns CDR1 KGHSH and CDR2 LQKENI. CDR3 length: 15 residues. CDR3 loop: CASSLQSDSNTEAFF. The CDR3 DNA is TGTGCCAGCTCGTTGCAATCGGACTCGAACACTGAAGCTTTCTTT.

The chain employs TRBV11-2 and TRBJ2-3; the match to TRBD2 covers 14 bases. With 4 bases clipped from V and 3 bases from J, the junction kept 9 bases outside the gene matches. Germline lookup yields CDR1 SGHAT and CDR2 FQNNGV. This CDR3 region has 18 residues. The CDR3 reads CASSSQGLAGVRTDTQYF. The CDR3 nucleotides are TGTGCCAGCAGCTCCCAGGGACTAGCGGGAGTGAGGACAGATACGCAGTATTTT.

V and J are TRBV6-5 and TRBJ1-2, with 11 positions matching TRBD1. The J segment lost 1 base and the V segment lost 2 bases, leaving 3 bases of the junction unmatched. Germline assignment: CDR1 MNHEY and CDR2 SVGAGI. The CDR3 loop spans 16 amino acids. CDR3 loop: CASSYGTGGLNYGYTF. For the CDR3, the DNA is TGTGCCAGCAGTTACGGGACAGGGGGACTTAACTATGGCTACACCTTC.

Only one count was recorded for this clone. The chain has TRBV19 and TRBJ2-1; 9 bases fit TRBD2. Germline V CDR1 and CDR2: LNHDA, SQIVND (reference sequence). This CDR3 has 18 amino acids. Trimming took 2 bases from V and 5 from J; bases not matched to a gene: 13. CDR3 amino acids: CASSILVAGLATNNEQFF. The CDR3 DNA follows: TGTGCCAGTAGTATATTGGTGGCCGGACTAGCGACTAACAATGAGCAGTTCTTC. The entire variable domain, with the rest obtained from reference TRBV19 and TRBJ2-1, is as follows: DGGITQSPKYLFRKEGQNVTLSCEQNLNHDAMYWYRQDPGQGLRLIYYSQIVNDFQKGDIAEGYSVSREKKESFPLTVTSAQKNPTAFYLCASSILVAGLATNNEQFFGPGTRLTVL.

This chain links TRBV5-4 with TRBJ2-2; unclear D gene. The CDR3 consists of 17 residues. V dropped 4 bases and J dropped 1 base, with 17 bases sitting between them. The germline V gene encodes CDR1 SGHNT and CDR2 YYREEE (reference sequence). The CDR3 nucleotides are TGTGCCAGCAGCCCCGGTGGTGGCAGCCGGAACACCGGGGAGCTGTTTTTT. Encoded protein: CASSPGGGSRNTGELFF. The variable domain in full, with the rest retrieved from reference TRBV5-4 and TRBJ2-2, is ETGVTQSPTHLIKTRGQQVTLRCSSQSGHNTVSWYQQALGQGPQFIFQYYREEENGRGNFPPRFSGLQFPNYSSELNVNALELDDSALYLCASSPGGGSRNTGELFFGEGSRLTVL.

In this sample, this clone turned up a few times. The chain is built from TRBV2 and TRBJ1-6, with D unresolved. V was trimmed by 4 bases and J by 7 bases, leaving 11 bases between them. The CDR3 has 14 amino acids. The germline gives CDR1 SNHLY, CDR2 FYNNEI. In DNA, the CDR3 is TGTGCCAGCAGTGCTTTAGGGTGGAATTCACCCCTCCACTTT. The encoded protein is CASSALGWNSPLHF.

This clone was seen a few times. The chain has TRBV4-3 and TRBJ1-4, with TRBD1 matching over 7 bases. The CDR3 runs 15 residues. V gave up 4 bases and J gave up 5 bases; unmatched junction bases: 7. Germline V gene sequence: CDR1 LGHNA, CDR2 YSLEER. The CDR3 loop is CASSRVDRVNEKLFF. The CDR3 nucleotides are TGCGCCAGCAGCCGGGTAGACAGGGTGAATGAAAAACTGTTTTTT.